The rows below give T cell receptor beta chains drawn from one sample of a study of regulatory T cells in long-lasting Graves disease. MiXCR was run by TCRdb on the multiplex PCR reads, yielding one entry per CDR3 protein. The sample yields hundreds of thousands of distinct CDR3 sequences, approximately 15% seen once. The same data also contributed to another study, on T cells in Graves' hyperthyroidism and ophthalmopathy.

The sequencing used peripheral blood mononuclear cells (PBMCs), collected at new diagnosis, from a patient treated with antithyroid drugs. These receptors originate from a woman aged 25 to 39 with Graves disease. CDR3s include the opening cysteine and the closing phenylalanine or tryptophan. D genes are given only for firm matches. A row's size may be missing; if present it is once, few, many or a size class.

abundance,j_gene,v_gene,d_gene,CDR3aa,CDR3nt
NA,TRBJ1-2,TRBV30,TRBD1,CAWRRGTGPFYGYTF,TGTGCCTGGAGACGGGGGACAGGGCCCTTCTATGGCTACACCTTC
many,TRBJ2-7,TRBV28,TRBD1,CASSPTGTGRREQYF,TGTGCCAGCAGTCCCACCGGGACAGGGAGGAGGGAGCAGTACTTC
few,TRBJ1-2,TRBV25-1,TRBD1,CASSAQGQVSSGYTF,TGTGCCAGCTCTGCCCAGGGACAGGTCTCGTCTGGCTACACCTTC
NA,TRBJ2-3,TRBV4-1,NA,CASSRDDKSTDTQYF,TGCGCCAGCAGCCGGGACGACAAAAGCACAGATACGCAGTATTTT
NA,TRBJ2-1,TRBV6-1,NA,CASRAREASNEQFF,TGTGCCAGCAGGGCAAGAGAAGCCTCCAATGAGCAGTTCTTC
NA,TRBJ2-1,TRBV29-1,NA,CSVETLPGNEQFF,TGCAGCGTTGAGACCCTCCCGGGCAATGAGCAGTTCTTC
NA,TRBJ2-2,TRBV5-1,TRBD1,CASRHTTGGSGELFF,TGCGCCAGCAGGCACACGACAGGGGGCTCCGGGGAGCTGTTTTTT
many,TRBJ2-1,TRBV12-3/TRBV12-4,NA,CASSVWGNEQFF,TGTGCCAGCAGTGTCTGGGGGAATGAGCAGTTCTTC
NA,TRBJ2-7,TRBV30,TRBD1,CAWGQGAYEQYF,TGTGCCTGGGGACAGGGGGCTTATGAGCAGTACTTC
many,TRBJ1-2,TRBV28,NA,CASSPFGRINYGYTF,TGTGCCAGCAGCCCTTTTGGCAGGATCAACTATGGCTACACCTTC
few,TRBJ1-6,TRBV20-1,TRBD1,CSARAGGGSPLHF,TGCAGTGCTAGAGCAGGGGGCGGTTCACCCCTCCACTTT
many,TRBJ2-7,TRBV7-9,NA,CASSFDPRYEQYF,TGTGCCAGCAGCTTTGACCCTCGCTACGAGCAGTACTTC
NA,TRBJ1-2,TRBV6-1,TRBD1,CASSEPGQGFPTF,TGTGCCAGCAGTGAACCGGGACAGGGGTTTCCCACCTTC
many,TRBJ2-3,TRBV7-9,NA,CASSRVTDTQYF,TGTGCCAGCAGCCGCGTCACAGATACGCAGTATTTT
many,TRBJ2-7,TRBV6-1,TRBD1,CASRQLDVTGDSIGEQYF,TGTGCCAGCAGACAACTCGATGTAACAGGGGATAGTATAGGCGAGCAGTACTTC